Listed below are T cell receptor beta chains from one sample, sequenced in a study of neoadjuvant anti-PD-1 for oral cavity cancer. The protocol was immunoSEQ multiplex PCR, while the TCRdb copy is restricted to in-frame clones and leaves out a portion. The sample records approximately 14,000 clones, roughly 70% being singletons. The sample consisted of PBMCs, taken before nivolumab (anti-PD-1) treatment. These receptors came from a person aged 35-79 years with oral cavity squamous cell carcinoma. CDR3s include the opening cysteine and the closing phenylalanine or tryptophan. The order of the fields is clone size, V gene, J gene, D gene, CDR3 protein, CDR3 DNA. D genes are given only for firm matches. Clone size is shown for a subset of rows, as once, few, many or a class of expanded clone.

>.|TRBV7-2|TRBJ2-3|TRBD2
CASSLVGGAADTQYF
TGTGCCAGCAGCTTAGTCGGGGGGGCTGCAGATACGCAGTATTTT
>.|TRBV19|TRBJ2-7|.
CATGRGNEQYF
TGTGCCACGGGCCGAGGAAACGAGCAGTACTTC
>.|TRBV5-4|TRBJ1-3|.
CASSTGQSSGNTIYF
TGTGCCAGCAGCACTGGACAGAGCTCTGGAAACACCATATATTTT
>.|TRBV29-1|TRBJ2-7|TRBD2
CSVARLAGGYEQYF
TGCAGCGTTGCACGACTAGCGGGGGGCTACGAGCAGTACTTC
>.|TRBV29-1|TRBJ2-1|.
CSVESILNGFPSYNEQFF
TGCAGCGTTGAATCCATTCTTAACGGGTTCCCGTCCTACAATGAGCAGTTCTTC
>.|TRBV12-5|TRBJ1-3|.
CASGLVREGFGNTIYF
TGTGCTAGTGGTTTGGTTCGGGAGGGGTTTGGAAACACCATATATTTT
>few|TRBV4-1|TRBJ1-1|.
CASSPDSLTNTEAFF
TGCGCCAGCAGCCCGGACAGTCTGACGAACACTGAAGCTTTCTTT
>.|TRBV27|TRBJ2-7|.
CASSFGAEQYF
TGTGCCAGCAGTTTTGGGGCCGAGCAGTACTTC
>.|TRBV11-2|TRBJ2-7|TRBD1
CASSPGQQGDYEQYF
TGTGCCAGCAGCCCGGGGCAGCAGGGGGACTACGAGCAGTACTTC
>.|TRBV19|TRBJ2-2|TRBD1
CASKPGQGAGELFF
TGTGCCAGTAAACCGGGACAGGGGGCCGGGGAGCTGTTTTTT
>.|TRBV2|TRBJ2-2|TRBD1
CASSQGQGPGELFF
TGTGCCAGCAGTCAGGGACAGGGGCCCGGGGAGCTGTTTTTT
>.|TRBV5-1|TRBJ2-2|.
CASTLTGDTGELFF
TGCGCCAGCACCCTGACGGGGGACACCGGGGAGCTGTTTTTT
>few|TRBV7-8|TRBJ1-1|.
CASSPNTNEAFF
TGTGCCAGCAGCCCTAACACCAATGAAGCTTTCTTT
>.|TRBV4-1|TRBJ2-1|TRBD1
CASSQEGGLGLYNEQFF
TGCGCCAGCAGCCAAGAAGGGGGCCTGGGGTTATACAATGAGCAGTTCTTC
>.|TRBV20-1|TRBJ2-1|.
CSARTGSGQFF
TGCAGTGCCAGAACAGGGTCGGGGCAGTTCTTC
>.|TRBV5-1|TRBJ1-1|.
CASSARGFAEAFF
TGCGCCAGCAGCGCCCGGGGTTTCGCTGAAGCTTTCTTT
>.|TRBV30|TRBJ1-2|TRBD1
CAWSRDRPYGYTF
TGTGCCTGGAGCCGGGACAGACCCTATGGCTACACCTTC
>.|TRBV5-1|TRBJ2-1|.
CASSLMSGKYNEQFF
TGCGCCAGCAGCTTGATGTCAGGAAAATACAATGAGCAGTTCTTC
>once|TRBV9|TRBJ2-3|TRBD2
CASSTTSGRAGDTQYF
TGTGCCAGCAGCACGACTAGCGGGAGGGCCGGAGATACGCAGTATTTT
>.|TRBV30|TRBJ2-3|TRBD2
CAWSVPAGGTDTQYF
TGTGCCTGGAGTGTACCGGCGGGGGGCACAGATACGCAGTATTTT
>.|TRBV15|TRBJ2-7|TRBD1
CATSSRDSSYEQYF
TGTGCCACCAGCAGCCGGGACAGCTCCTACGAGCAGTACTTC
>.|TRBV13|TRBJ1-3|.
CASSLASSNPSGNTIYF
TGTGCCAGCAGCTTAGCCAGTTCAAACCCATCTGGAAACACCATATATTTT
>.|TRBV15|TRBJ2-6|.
CATSIRSGANVLTF
TGTGCCACCAGCATCCGCTCTGGGGCCAACGTCCTGACTTTC
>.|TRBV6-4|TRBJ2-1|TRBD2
CASSPGTSGIGEQFF
TGTGCCAGCAGTCCCGGAACTAGCGGGATTGGTGAGCAGTTCTTC
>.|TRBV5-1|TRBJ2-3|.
CASTRGTDTQYF
TGCGCCAGCACCCGGGGCACAGATACGCAGTATTTT
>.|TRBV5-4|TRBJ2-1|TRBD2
CAVSPSGYSYNEQFF
TGTGCCGTCTCTCCTAGCGGTTACTCCTACAATGAGCAGTTCTTC
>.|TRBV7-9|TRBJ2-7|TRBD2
CASSPRLAGDSYEQYF
TGTGCCAGCAGCCCAAGACTAGCGGGGGACTCCTACGAGCAGTACTTC
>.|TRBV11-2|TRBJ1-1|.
CASSPGGENTEAFF
TGTGCCAGCAGCCCCGGGGGAGAAAACACTGAAGCTTTCTTT
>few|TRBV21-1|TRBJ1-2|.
CASSKTASNYGYTF
TGTGCCAGCAGCAAGACAGCCTCTAACTATGGCTACACCTTC
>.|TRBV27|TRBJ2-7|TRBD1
CASSLSSTGGGGEQYF
TGTGCCAGCAGTTTATCTTCGACAGGGGGTGGAGGCGAGCAGTACTTC
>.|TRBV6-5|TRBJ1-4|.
CASRPLLNSNEKLFF
TGTGCCAGCAGACCTTTGCTGAATTCTAATGAAAAACTGTTTTTT
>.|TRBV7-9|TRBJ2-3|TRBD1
CASSPQTGRSTDTQYF
TGTGCCAGCAGCCCTCAGACAGGGCGGAGCACAGATACGCAGTATTTT
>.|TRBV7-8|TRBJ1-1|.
CASSLTGTNTEAFF
TGTGCCAGCAGCTTAACGGGGACCAACACTGAAGCTTTCTTT
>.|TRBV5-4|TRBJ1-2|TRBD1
CASSLETGVGYTF
TGTGCCAGCAGCTTGGAGACAGGGGTTGGCTACACCTTC
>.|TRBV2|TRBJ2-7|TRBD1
CASSLGARGHIAYEQYF
TGTGCCAGCAGTCTCGGGGCAAGGGGGCATATCGCCTACGAGCAGTACTTC
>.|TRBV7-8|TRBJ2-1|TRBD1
CASSLGTGPISYNEQFF
TGTGCCAGCAGCTTAGGGACAGGGCCTATTTCCTACAATGAGCAGTTCTTC
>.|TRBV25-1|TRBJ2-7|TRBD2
CASSISPGLAGRSYEQYF
TGTGCCAGCAGTATATCCCCGGGACTAGCGGGTAGATCCTACGAGCAGTACTTC
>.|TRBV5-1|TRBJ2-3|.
CASSLGDVTDTQYF
TGCGCCAGCAGCTTGGGGGACGTAACAGATACGCAGTATTTT
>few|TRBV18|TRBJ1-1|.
CASSEGINTEAFF
TGTGCCAGCTCAGAGGGGATCAACACTGAAGCTTTCTTT
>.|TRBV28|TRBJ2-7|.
CASSWSGKYEQYF
TGTGCCAGCAGTTGGTCAGGGAAGTACGAGCAGTACTTC
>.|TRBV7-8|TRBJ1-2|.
CASSRRGTESLNYGYTF
TGTGCCAGCAGCCGACGAGGGACGGAGTCTCTTAACTATGGCTACACCTTC
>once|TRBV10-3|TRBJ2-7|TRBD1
CAISEAMGQGGQGQYF
TGTGCCATCAGTGAGGCGATGGGACAGGGGGGGCAAGGGCAGTACTTC
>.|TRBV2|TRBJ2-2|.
CASSPGSNTGELFF
TGTGCCAGCAGTCCCGGTTCGAACACCGGGGAGCTGTTTTTT
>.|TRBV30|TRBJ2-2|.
CAWGRHPTNTGELFF
TGTGCCTGGGGCCGACATCCCACGAACACCGGGGAGCTGTTTTTT
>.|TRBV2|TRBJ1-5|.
CASSVPGQPQHF
TGTGCCAGCAGTGTACCGGGACAGCCCCAGCATTTT
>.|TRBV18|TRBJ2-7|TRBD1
CASSRTPDRAYEQYF
TGTGCCAGCTCACGAACACCGGACAGGGCCTACGAGCAGTACTTC
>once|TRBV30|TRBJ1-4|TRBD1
CAWSVGQGHEKLFF
TGTGCCTGGAGTGTGGGACAGGGGCATGAAAAACTGTTTTTT
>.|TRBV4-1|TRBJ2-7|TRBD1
CASSRGTGGFEQYF
TGCGCCAGCAGCCGCGGGACAGGGGGCTTCGAGCAGTACTTC
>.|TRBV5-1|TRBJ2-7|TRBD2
CASRSTFRGAYEQYF
TGCGCCAGTCGATCCACGTTCCGGGGGGCCTACGAGCAGTACTTC
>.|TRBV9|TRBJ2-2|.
CASSVERPGELFF
TGTGCCAGCAGCGTAGAAAGACCCGGGGAGCTGTTTTTT
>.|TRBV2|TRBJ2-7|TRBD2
CASSEARGGYEQYF
TGTGCCAGCAGTGAAGCCCGCGGGGGATACGAGCAGTACTTC
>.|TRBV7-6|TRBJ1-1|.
CASSDPRRNTEAFF
TGTGCCAGCAGTGACCCTCGGCGGAACACTGAAGCTTTCTTT
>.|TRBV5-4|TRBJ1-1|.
CASSFLEGTEAFF
TGTGCCAGCAGCTTTCTGGAGGGGACTGAAGCTTTCTTT
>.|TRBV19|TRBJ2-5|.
CASSIDGRAWSGETQYF
TGTGCCAGTAGTATTGATGGCAGGGCCTGGTCGGGGGAGACCCAGTACTTC